Presented here are 21 T cell receptor beta chains from one specimen sequenced in a study of blood T cells in healthy people across ages. A second PCR, run for roughly 7 to 12 cycles, used a sample-barcoded 5' primer plus a J-beta primer mix. TCRdb redid the calling of the 5' RACE reads with MiXCR, one entry per CDR3 protein. The data contain 650,000 to 1,000,000 distinct CDR3 sequences, approximately 35% of them singletons. The sample taken for sequencing was blood. All receptors derive from a man between 18 and 35 years old in good health.

This clonotype was recorded at least ten times. The chain couples TRBV29-1 to TRBJ2-3, with D possibly matching TRBD1 (6 bases). Trimming removed 6 bases from V and 1 base from J, with 11 bases in between. The CDR3 consists of 13 residues. Germline V gene lookup returns CDR1 SQVTM and CDR2 ANQGSEA. This chain's CDR3 is CSVTQGGTDTQYF. CDR3 DNA: TGCAGCGTGACACAGGGAGGCACAGATACGCAGTATTTT.

Notes on this clonotype: This may be a read error: a much more frequent sequence differs by one nucleotide. The chain uses TRBV6-5 and TRBJ2-5; the D gene could be TRBD1 or TRBD2 (5 bases each). The J call may be mistaken, given a closer DNA end match to TRBJ2-1. The V gene's germline CDR1 is MNHEY and CDR2 SVGAGI. The CDR3 length is 14 residues. The CDR3 bases are TGTGCCAGCAGTTGGGGGACGGGGCTAGAGACCCAGTTCTTC. Amino acid sequence: CASSWGTGLETQFF.

V is TRBV4-3 and J is TRBJ2-2; D is unresolved. The V gene's germline CDR1 is LGHNA and CDR2 YSLEER. Trimming shortened V by 0 bases and J by 4 bases, and 9 bases separated the two germline ends. This CDR3 is 15 amino acids long. The CDR3 DNA sequence: TGCGCCAGCAGCCAAGATCTAATCGTCACCGGGGAGCTGTTTTTT. Translated: CASSQDLIVTGELFF.

This clonotype was recorded at least ten times. This chain joins TRBV7-2 and TRBJ2-7; D perhaps matches TRBD1 (5 bases). V was cut by 0 bases and J by 4 bases, with 10 bases left in between. This CDR3 spans 14 amino acids. The germline gives CDR1 SGHTA, CDR2 FQGNSA. The CDR3 DNA is TGTGCCAGCAGCTTAGCTGCCAGGGAATACGAGCAGTACTTC. Protein sequence: CASSLAAREYEQYF.

This clonotype was counted between two and nine times. The chain recombines TRBV29-1 with TRBJ1-2; D may be TRBD1 (6 bases). This CDR3 has 13 amino acids. The V gene's germline CDR1 is SQVTM and CDR2 ANQGSEA. V dropped 6 bases and J dropped 4 bases, with 15 bases sitting between them. This CDR3 is CSVVGGAGYGYTF. CDR3 bases: TGCAGCGTGGTAGGGGGGGCAGGCTATGGCTACACCTTC. Full variable domain (outside the CDR3, taken from reference TRBV29-1 and TRBJ1-2): SAVISQKPSRDICQRGTSLTIQCQVDSQVTMMFWYRQQPGQSLTLIATANQGSEATYESGFVIDKFPISRPNLTFSTLTVSNMSPEDSSIYLCSVVGGAGYGYTFGSGTRLTVV.

This clonotype has just a few counts. The rearrangement links TRBV27 to TRBJ2-7; possible D gene TRBD1, 5 bases. The CDR3 totals 14 residues. V was cut by 2 bases and J by 2 bases, with 10 bases left in between. CDR1 is MNHEY, CDR2 SMNVEV, per germline (reference sequence). Here the CDR3 reads CASSLGADAYEQYF. In nucleotides, the CDR3 is TGTGCCAGCAGTTTAGGGGCAGATGCCTACGAGCAGTACTTC.

This clonotype was seen many times. The rearrangement uses TRBV7-2 and TRBJ2-3; D ambiguous. V was trimmed by 2 bases and J by 0 bases, leaving 12 bases between them. CDR1 and CDR2 from the germline V gene are SGHTA and FQGNSA. This CDR3 has 16 amino acids. CDR3 region: CASSLRANPSTDTQYF. The CDR3 coding sequence is TGTGCCAGCAGCTTACGGGCAAACCCTAGCACAGATACGCAGTATTTT.

J is TRBJ1-2 and V is TRBV28; TRBD1 matches 9 bases. Germline V gives CDR1 MDHEN, CDR2 SYDVKM. The CDR3 extends over 15 amino acids. V lost 7 bases and J lost 4; bases outside the gene matches: 10. This CDR3 reads CASNRQGVRGYGYTF. The CDR3, as DNA: TGTGCCAGCAATCGACAGGGGGTACGTGGCTATGGCTACACCTTC.

This clonotype was detected many times. The V gene is TRBV6-5, the J gene TRBJ2-3; 10 nucleotides match TRBD2. Germline V lookup: CDR1 MNHEY, CDR2 SVGAGI. V was clipped by 1 base and J by 0 bases; unmatched bases: 4. This CDR3 has 17 amino acids. CDR3 DNA: TGTGCCAGCAGTTACTTCTCTAGCGGGAGTAGCACAGATACGCAGTATTTT. This sequence encodes CASSYFSSGSSTDTQYF.

This chain links TRBV18 with TRBJ1-1; 8 bases align to TRBD1. Per the germline V gene, CDR1 is KGHSH and CDR2 is LQKENI. J was trimmed by 3 bases and V by 2 bases; bases with no gene match: 5. The CDR3 length is 15 residues. Written as DNA, the CDR3 is TGTGCCAGCTCACCAGTTGCGACAGGGGACACTGAAGCTTTCTTT. The encoded protein is CASSPVATGDTEAFF.

This clonotype was detected ten times or more. This chain links TRBV15 with TRBJ2-1, with TRBD2 identical over 16 bases. V dropped 8 bases and J dropped 8; count of bases not matched to a gene: 9. CDR3 length: 16 amino acids. Germline V lookup: CDR1 LNHNV, CDR2 YYDKDF (reference sequence). The CDR3 DNA follows: TGTGCCACCGGAGGGACTAGCGGGGGGGCCATGGATGAGCAGTTCTTC. Its translation: CATGGTSGGAMDEQFF.

This clonotype was detected once. An end of the junction does not agree with germline; a read error may underlie this. The chain has TRBV2 and TRBJ2-1, with 8 bases fitting TRBD1. The DNA end is a closer match to TRBJ2-7, so the J assignment may be wrong. CDR1 is SNHLY, CDR2 FYNNEI, per germline. This CDR3 is 15 amino acids long. The CDR3 nucleotides read TGTGCCCGCAGATCCCAGACAGGGGCCGCCTACGAGCAGTACTTC. This translates into CARRSQTGAAYEQYF.

This clonotype was recorded at least ten times. The chain carries TRBV7-2 and TRBJ1-6; D call uncertain. The germline CDR1 and CDR2 sequences are SGHTA and FQGNSA. The CDR3 loop spans 11 amino acids. Trimming pared 3 bases from V and 6 bases from J, leaving 0 bases between. In DNA, the CDR3 is TGTGCCAGCAGCTTTAATTCACCCCTCCACTTT. Protein: CASSFNSPLHF.

Concerning this clonotype itself: Sequence at one end of the junction differs from germline and may be a read error. The rearrangement uses TRBV7-2 and TRBJ2-3; TRBD1 agrees at 9 bases. Germline V CDR1 and CDR2: SGHTA, FQGNSA. CDR3 length equals 16 residues. In DNA, the CDR3 is TGTGCCAGCAACTTAGCTGGGACAGGGACATCAGATACGCAGTATTTT. Amino acids: CASNLAGTGTSDTQYF. The full variable domain, rest sourced from reference TRBV7-2 and TRBJ2-3, is GAGVSQSPSNKVTEKGKDVELRCDPISGHTALYWYRQSLGQGLEFLIYFQGNSAPDKSGLPSDRFSAERTGGSVSTLTIQRTQQEDSAVYLCASNLAGTGTSDTQYFGPGTRLTVL.

The rearrangement uses TRBV2 and TRBJ1-5; D possibly corresponds to TRBD1 (5 bases). The germline V gene has CDR1 SNHLY and CDR2 FYNNEI. V shed 6 bases and J shed 2 bases, with 23 bases lying between them. This CDR3 spans 18 amino acids. CDR3 residues: CASSPIQGLGFGNQPQHF. The CDR3 region has the DNA TGTGCCAGCAGCCCGATCCAGGGATTGGGGTTTGGCAATCAGCCCCAGCATTTT.

This chain uses TRBV29-1 with TRBJ2-2; D could derive from TRBD1 or TRBD2 (5 bases each). The CDR3 contains 13 residues. Germline assignment: CDR1 SQVTM and CDR2 ANQGSEA. V lost 8 bases and J 1 base, leaving 11 bases between the germline ends. CDR3 sequence: CSIGTGNTGELFF. CDR3 in DNA: TGCAGCATAGGGACGGGGAACACCGGGGAGCTGTTTTTT.

This clonotype was recorded at least ten times. This sequence joins TRBV7-9 and TRBJ2-2; TRBD2 aligns across 12 bases. V lost 5 bases and J lost 2; bases outside the gene matches: 6. This CDR3 has 17 residues. Germline V gives CDR1 SEHNR, CDR2 FQNEAQ (reference sequence). CDR3 sequence (DNA): TGTGCCAGCAGCACCGGACTAGCGGGGAAAAACACCGGGGAGCTGTTTTTT. This codes for CASSTGLAGKNTGELFF.

This clonotype was picked up many times. This rearrangement joins TRBV28 to TRBJ2-7; 10 nucleotides match TRBD1. Trimming cost V 6 bases and J 1 base; bases outside gene matches: 3. Germline values: CDR1 MDHEN, CDR2 SYDVKM. CDR3 length equals 14 residues. The CDR3 here is CASRGQGTSYEQYF. The DNA for the CDR3 is TGTGCCAGCAGGGGACAGGGGACTTCCTACGAGCAGTACTTC.

This clonotype was picked up a small number of times. The chain is built from TRBV14 and TRBJ1-1; a possible D gene is TRBD1 (6 bases). Germline V gene lookup returns CDR1 SGHDN and CDR2 FVKESK. This CDR3 region has 15 residues. Deletions cut 4 bases from V and 0 bases from J, with 12 bases between. CDR3 region: CASSLLQGLNTEAFF. The CDR3 DNA sequence: TGTGCCAGCAGCCTCCTACAGGGTTTGAACACTGAAGCTTTCTTT.

Worth noting for this clonotype: A much larger clonotype is one base distant, so this may be a read error. The genes are TRBV12-3 or TRBV12-4 and TRBJ1-2; a weak D match, TRBD1 (5 bases). The CDR3 length is 13 residues. The CDR3: CTSTPGNRLGYTF. DNA for the CDR3: TGTACCAGCACCCCTGGGAACAGGTTGGGCTACACCTTC.

CDR3 coding DNA: TGTGCCAGTCACCGAGGGAGGAACACTGAAGCTTTCTTT. Translation: CASHRGRNTEAFF. The chain links TRBV19 to TRBJ1-1; D unresolved. V was trimmed by 8 bases and J by 1 base, leaving 11 bases between them. Germline V gene sequence: CDR1 LNHDA, CDR2 SQIVND (reference sequence). This CDR3 region has 13 residues.